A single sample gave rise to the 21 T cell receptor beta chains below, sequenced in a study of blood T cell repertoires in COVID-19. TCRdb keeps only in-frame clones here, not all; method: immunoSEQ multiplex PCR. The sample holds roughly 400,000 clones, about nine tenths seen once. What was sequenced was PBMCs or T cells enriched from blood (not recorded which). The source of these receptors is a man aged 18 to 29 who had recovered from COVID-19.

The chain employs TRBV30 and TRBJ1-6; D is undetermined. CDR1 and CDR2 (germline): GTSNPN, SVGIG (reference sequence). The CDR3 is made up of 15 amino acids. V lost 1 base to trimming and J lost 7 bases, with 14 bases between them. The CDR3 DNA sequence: TGTGCCTGGAGTGACTGGACTGTCGGGAATTCACCCCTCCACTTT. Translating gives CAWSDWTVGNSPLHF.

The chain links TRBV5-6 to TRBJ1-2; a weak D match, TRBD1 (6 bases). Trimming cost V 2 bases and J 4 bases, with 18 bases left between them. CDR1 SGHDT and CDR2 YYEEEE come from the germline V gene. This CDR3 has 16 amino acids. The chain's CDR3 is CASSLTSRGPGYGYTF. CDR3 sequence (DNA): TGTGCCAGCAGCTTAACCAGCAGGGGCCCGGGCTATGGCTACACCTTC. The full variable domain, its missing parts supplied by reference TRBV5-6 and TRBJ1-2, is DAGVTQSPTHLIKTRGQQVTLRCSPKSGHDTVSWYQQALGQGPQFIFQYYEEEERQRGNFPDRFSGHQFPNYSSELNVNALLLGDSALYLCASSLTSRGPGYGYTFGSGTRLTVV.

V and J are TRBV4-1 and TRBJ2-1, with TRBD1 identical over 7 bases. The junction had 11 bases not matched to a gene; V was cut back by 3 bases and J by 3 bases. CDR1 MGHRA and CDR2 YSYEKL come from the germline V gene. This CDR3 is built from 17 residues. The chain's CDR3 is CASSHQPTGKIYNEQFF. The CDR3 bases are TGCGCCAGCAGCCATCAACCGACAGGGAAGATCTACAATGAGCAGTTCTTC.

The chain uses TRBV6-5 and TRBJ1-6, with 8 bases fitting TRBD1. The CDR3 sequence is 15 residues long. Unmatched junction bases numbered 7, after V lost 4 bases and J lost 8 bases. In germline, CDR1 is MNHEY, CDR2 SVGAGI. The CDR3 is CASSSIGTGYSPLHF. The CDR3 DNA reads TGTGCCAGCAGTTCGATCGGGACAGGTTATTCACCCCTCCACTTT.

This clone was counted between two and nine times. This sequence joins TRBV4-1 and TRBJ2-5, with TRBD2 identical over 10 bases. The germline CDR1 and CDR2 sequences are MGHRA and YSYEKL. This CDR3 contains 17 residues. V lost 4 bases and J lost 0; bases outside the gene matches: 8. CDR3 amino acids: CASSPGLAGADQETQYF. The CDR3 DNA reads TGCGCCAGCAGCCCGGGCCTAGCGGGAGCGGACCAAGAGACCCAGTACTTC.

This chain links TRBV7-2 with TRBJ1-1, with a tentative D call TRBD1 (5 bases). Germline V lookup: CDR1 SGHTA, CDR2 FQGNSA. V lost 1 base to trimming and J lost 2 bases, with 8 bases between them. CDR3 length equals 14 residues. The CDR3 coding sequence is TGTGCCAGCAGCTTAGGACGGACAAACACTGAAGCTTTCTTT. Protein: CASSLGRTNTEAFF.

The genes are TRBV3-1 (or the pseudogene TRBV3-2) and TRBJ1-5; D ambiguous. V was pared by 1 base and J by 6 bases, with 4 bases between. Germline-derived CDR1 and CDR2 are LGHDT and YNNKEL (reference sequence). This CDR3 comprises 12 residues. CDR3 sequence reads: CASSQGAQPQHF. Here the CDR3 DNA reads TGTGCCAGCAGCCAAGGGGCTCAGCCCCAGCATTTT.

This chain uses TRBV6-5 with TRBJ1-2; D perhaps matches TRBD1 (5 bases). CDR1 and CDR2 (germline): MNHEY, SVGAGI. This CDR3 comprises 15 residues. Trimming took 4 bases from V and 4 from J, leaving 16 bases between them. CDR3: CASSSYIGRVYGYTF. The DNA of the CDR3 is TGTGCCAGCAGTTCATATATCGGCAGGGTCTATGGCTACACCTTC.

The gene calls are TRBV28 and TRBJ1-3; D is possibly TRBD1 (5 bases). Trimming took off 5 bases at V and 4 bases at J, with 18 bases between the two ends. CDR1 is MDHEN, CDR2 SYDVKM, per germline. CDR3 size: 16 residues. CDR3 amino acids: CASSGSGRVLGNTIYF. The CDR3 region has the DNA TGTGCCAGCAGTGGGTCTGGCAGGGTTCTAGGAAACACCATATATTTT.

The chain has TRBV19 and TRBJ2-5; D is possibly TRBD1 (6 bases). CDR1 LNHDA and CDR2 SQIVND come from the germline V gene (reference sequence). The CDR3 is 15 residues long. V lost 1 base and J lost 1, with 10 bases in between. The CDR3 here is CASSIGTALQETQYF. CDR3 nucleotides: TGTGCCAGTAGTATAGGGACAGCGCTCCAAGAGACCCAGTACTTC.

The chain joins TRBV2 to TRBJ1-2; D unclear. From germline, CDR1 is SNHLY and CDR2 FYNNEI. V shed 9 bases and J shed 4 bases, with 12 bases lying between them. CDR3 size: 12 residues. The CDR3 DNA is TGTGCCAGTTCTGGGCGGGGCTATGGCTACACCTTC. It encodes CASSGRGYGYTF.

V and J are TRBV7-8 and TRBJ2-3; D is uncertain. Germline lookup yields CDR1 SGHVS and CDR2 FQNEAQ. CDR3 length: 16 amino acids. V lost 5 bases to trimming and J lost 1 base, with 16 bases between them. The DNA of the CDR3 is TGTGCCAGCAGCCCTAGGTCCAGCGCAGGCACAGATACGCAGTATTTT. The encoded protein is CASSPRSSAGTDTQYF.

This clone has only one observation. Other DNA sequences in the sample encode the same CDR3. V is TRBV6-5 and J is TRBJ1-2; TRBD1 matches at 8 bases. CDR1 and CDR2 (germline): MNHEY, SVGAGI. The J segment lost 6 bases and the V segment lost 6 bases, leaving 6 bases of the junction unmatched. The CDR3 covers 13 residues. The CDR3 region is CASSRGQGDGYTF. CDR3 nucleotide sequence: TGTGCCAGCAGCCGCGGACAGGGAGATGGCTACACCTTC.

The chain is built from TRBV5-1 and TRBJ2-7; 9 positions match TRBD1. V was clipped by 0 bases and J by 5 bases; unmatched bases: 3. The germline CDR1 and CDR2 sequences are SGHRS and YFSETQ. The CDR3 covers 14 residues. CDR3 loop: CASSLDRGQNEQYF. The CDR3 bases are TGCGCCAGCAGCTTGGACAGGGGGCAAAACGAGCAGTACTTC.

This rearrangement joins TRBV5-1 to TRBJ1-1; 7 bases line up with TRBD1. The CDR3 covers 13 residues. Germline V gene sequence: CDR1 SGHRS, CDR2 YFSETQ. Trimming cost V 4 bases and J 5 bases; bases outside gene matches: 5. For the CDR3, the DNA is TGCGCCAGCAGCAATACAGGGGATACTGAAGCTTTCTTT. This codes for CASSNTGDTEAFF.

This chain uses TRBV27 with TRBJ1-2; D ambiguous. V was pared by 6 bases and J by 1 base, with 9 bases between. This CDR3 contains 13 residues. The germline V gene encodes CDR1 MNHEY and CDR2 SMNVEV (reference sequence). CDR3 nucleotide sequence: TGTGCCAGCAGCCCCGGGAGTAACTATGGCTACACCTTC. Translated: CASSPGSNYGYTF.

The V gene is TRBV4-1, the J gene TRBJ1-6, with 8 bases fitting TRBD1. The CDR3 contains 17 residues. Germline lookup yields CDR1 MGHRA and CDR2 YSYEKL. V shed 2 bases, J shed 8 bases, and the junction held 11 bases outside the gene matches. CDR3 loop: CASSQKTPGTGHSPLHF. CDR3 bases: TGCGCCAGCAGCCAAAAGACCCCCGGGACAGGTCATTCACCCCTCCACTTT.

The CDR3 DNA reads TGTGCCAGTAGTTCTACAGGGGGTGGGAATGAGCAGTTCTTC. Residues: CASSSTGGGNEQFF. The gene calls are TRBV19 and TRBJ2-1; 8 bases are a match to TRBD1. V lost 5 bases and J lost 7; bases outside the gene matches: 7. The CDR3 consists of 14 residues. The germline CDR1 and CDR2 sequences are LNHDA and SQIVND (reference sequence).

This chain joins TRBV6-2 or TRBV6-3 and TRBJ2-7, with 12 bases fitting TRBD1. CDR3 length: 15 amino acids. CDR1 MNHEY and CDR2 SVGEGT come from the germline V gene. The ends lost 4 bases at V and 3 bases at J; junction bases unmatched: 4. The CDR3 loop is CASSWGQGANYEQYF. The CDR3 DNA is TGTGCCAGCAGTTGGGGACAGGGGGCTAACTACGAGCAGTACTTC.

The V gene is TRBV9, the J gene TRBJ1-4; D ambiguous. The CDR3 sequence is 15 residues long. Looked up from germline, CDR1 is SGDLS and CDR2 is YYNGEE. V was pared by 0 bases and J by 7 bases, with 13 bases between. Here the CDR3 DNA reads TGTGCCAGCAGCGTAGCATTCGGAGACGGTGAAAAACTGTTTTTT. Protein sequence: CASSVAFGDGEKLFF. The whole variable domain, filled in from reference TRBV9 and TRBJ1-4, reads DSGVTQTPKHLITATGQRVTLRCSPRSGDLSVYWYQQSLDQGLQFLIQYYNGEERAKGNILERFSAQQFPDLHSELNLSSLELGDSALYFCASSVAFGDGEKLFFGSGTQLSVL.

As DNA, the CDR3 is TGTGCCAGCAGTGAATCCACGCTCAGGACAGGGAACACCGGGGAGCTGTTTTTT. It codes for CASSESTLRTGNTGELFF. The chain employs TRBV2 and TRBJ2-2; TRBD1 matches at 7 bases. Per the germline V gene, CDR1 is SNHLY and CDR2 is FYNNEI. Unmatched junction bases numbered 10, after V lost 2 bases and J lost 1 base. This CDR3 is built from 18 residues.